A selection of T cell receptor beta chains follows, all from one sample in a study of vaccination effects on CD4 cells after COVID-19. For these receptors, no antigen is known. Clones were sequenced by immunoSEQ multiplex PCR, and TCRdb holds only the in-frame ones, with some missing. The repertoire has 30,000 or so clones, just over 70% of them found once; the top ten carry 25% to 30%. This sample comprised CD4+ T cells from PBMCs cultured with a peptide pool, obtained before COVID-19 vaccination. The receptors come from a human donor who had a prior SARS-CoV-2 infection. CDR3s include the opening cysteine and the closing phenylalanine or tryptophan. A D gene is named only where the DNA matches it firmly. Not every row has a clone size; where given, it reads once, few, many or a size class.

J: TRBJ2-1
D: -
V: TRBV5-1
size: -
CDR3: CASSLQGSDNEQFF
DNA: TGCGCCAGCAGTTTACAGGGTTCGGACAATGAGCAGTTCTTC

J: TRBJ2-7
D: -
V: TRBV6-6
size: few
CDR3: CASSLSTDYEQYF
DNA: TGTGCCAGCAGTTTATCGACAGACTACGAGCAGTACTTC

J: TRBJ2-2
D: -
V: TRBV6-5
size: -
CDR3: CASSGRTPEGELFF
DNA: TGTGCCAGCAGCGGCAGGACTCCCGAGGGGGAGCTGTTTTTT

J: TRBJ2-1
D: -
V: TRBV7-2
size: -
CDR3: CASKGTDSYNEQFF
DNA: TGTGCATCGAAGGGGACCGACTCCTACAATGAGCAGTTCTTC

J: TRBJ2-5
D: -
V: TRBV7-8
size: -
CDR3: CASSPRRWTKETQYF
DNA: TGTGCCAGCAGCCCTCGGCGGTGGACGAAAGAGACCCAGTACTTC

J: TRBJ1-1
D: -
V: TRBV2
size: -
CDR3: CASTDNMNTEAFF
DNA: TGTGCCAGCACCGACAACATGAACACTGAAGCTTTCTTT

J: TRBJ2-3
D: TRBD2
V: TRBV19
size: -
CDR3: CASSIETSSDTQYF
DNA: TGTGCCAGTAGTATAGAGACTAGCTCAGATACGCAGTATTTT

J: TRBJ2-7
D: TRBD1
V: TRBV6-5
size: -
CDR3: CASMDRTGDEQYF
DNA: TGTGCCAGCATGGATAGGACAGGGGACGAGCAGTACTTC

J: TRBJ2-5
D: -
V: TRBV27
size: -
CDR3: CASGRETQYF
DNA: TGTGCCAGCGGAAGGGAGACCCAGTACTTC

J: TRBJ2-2
D: -
V: TRBV12-5
size: -
CDR3: CASGLVIGGTGELFF
DNA: TGTGCTAGTGGTTTGGTAATTGGGGGCACCGGGGAGCTGTTTTTT

J: TRBJ1-2
D: -
V: TRBV7-6
size: -
CDR3: CASSPPGGAVLGRGYTF
DNA: TGTGCCAGCAGCCCCCCGGGGGGGGCGGTTTTGGGACGGGGCTACACCTTC

J: TRBJ1-4
D: -
V: TRBV2
size: -
CDR3: CASSEPRGQNEKLFF
DNA: TGTGCCAGCAGTGAGCCCCGGGGCCAAAATGAAAAACTGTTTTTT

J: TRBJ2-5
D: -
V: TRBV7-8
size: -
CDR3: CASSFGGWRETQYF
DNA: TGTGCCAGCAGCTTTGGGGGGTGGAGAGAGACCCAGTACTTC

J: TRBJ2-7
D: TRBD1
V: TRBV11-3
size: -
CDR3: CASSLAGQGGGEQYF
DNA: TGTGCCAGCAGCTTAGCGGGACAGGGGGGCGGAGAGCAGTACTTC

J: TRBJ2-2
D: -
V: TRBV7-2
size: -
CDR3: CASSGRTGSGELFF
DNA: TGTGCCAGCAGCGGACGGACTGGGTCCGGGGAGCTGTTTTTT

J: TRBJ1-4
D: TRBD1
V: TRBV5-5
size: once
CDR3: CASSDRGRNEKLFF
DNA: TGTGCCAGCAGCGACAGGGGGCGGAATGAAAAACTGTTTTTT

J: TRBJ2-2
D: -
V: TRBV5-1
size: -
CDR3: CASSLPRTANTGELFF
DNA: TGCGCCAGCAGCTTGCCTCGGACGGCGAACACCGGGGAGCTGTTTTTT

J: TRBJ2-1
D: -
V: TRBV7-3
size: few
CDR3: CASSLKSWVERYNEQFF
DNA: TGTGCCAGCAGCTTAAAGTCTTGGGTTGAGCGCTACAATGAGCAGTTCTTC

J: TRBJ2-2
D: -
V: TRBV11-2
size: -
CDR3: CASTLREYTGELFF
DNA: TGTGCCAGCACCTTGCGGGAATACACCGGGGAGCTGTTTTTT

J: TRBJ2-7
D: TRBD1
V: TRBV6-4
size: -
CDR3: CASISTGNGEQYF
DNA: TGTGCCAGCATCTCGACAGGGAACGGCGAGCAGTACTTC

J: TRBJ2-5
D: -
V: TRBV20-1
size: -
CDR3: CSPSGETQYF
DNA: TGCAGTCCAAGCGGAGAGACCCAGTACTTC

J: TRBJ2-7
D: -
V: TRBV10-3
size: -
CDR3: CAISETRGSYEQYF
DNA: TGTGCCATCAGTGAGACACGGGGCTCCTACGAGCAGTACTTC

J: TRBJ2-7
D: -
V: TRBV7-2
size: -
CDR3: CASSSAAGMGYEQYF
DNA: TGTGCCAGCAGCTCCGCGGCGGGAATGGGCTACGAGCAGTACTTC

J: TRBJ2-1
D: -
V: TRBV15
size: few
CDR3: CATAGIRYNEQFF
DNA: TGTGCCACCGCGGGGATAAGATACAATGAGCAGTTCTTC

J: TRBJ1-2
D: TRBD1
V: TRBV7-9
size: -
CDR3: CASSLASGDRGEGYTF
DNA: TGTGCCAGCAGCTTAGCGTCGGGAGACAGGGGCGAGGGCTACACCTTC

J: TRBJ2-3
D: TRBD2
V: TRBV4-2
size: few
CDR3: CASSQDVAGVLDTQYF
DNA: TGTGCCAGCAGCCAGGACGTAGCGGGAGTCTTAGATACGCAGTATTTT

J: TRBJ1-6
D: TRBD1
V: TRBV5-1
size: few
CDR3: CASSTDRETSPLHF
DNA: TGCGCCAGCAGCACGGACAGGGAGACTTCACCCCTCCACTTT

J: TRBJ1-2
D: -
V: TRBV30
size: -
CDR3: CAWYTGAVGGNYGYTF
DNA: TGTGCCTGGTACACGGGAGCCGTAGGAGGAAACTATGGCTACACCTTC

J: TRBJ1-1
D: TRBD1
V: TRBV4-3
size: -
CDR3: CASSQMRGQGNTEAFF
DNA: TGCGCCAGCAGCCAAATGAGGGGGCAGGGGAACACTGAAGCTTTCTTT

J: TRBJ2-2
D: TRBD1
V: TRBV18
size: -
CDR3: CASSRGQGNTGELFF
DNA: TGTGCCAGCTCCCGGGGACAGGGGAACACCGGGGAGCTGTTTTTT

J: TRBJ1-5
D: -
V: TRBV18
size: once
CDR3: CASSPGEGRQPQHF
DNA: TGTGCCAGCTCACCCGGGGAGGGTCGGCAGCCCCAGCATTTT

J: TRBJ2-7
D: -
V: TRBV11-2
size: -
CDR3: CASSLSFTGAYEQYF
DNA: TGTGCCAGCAGCTTAAGTTTTACAGGTGCCTACGAGCAGTACTTC

J: TRBJ2-1
D: -
V: TRBV27
size: -
CDR3: CASSSFMRSSYNEQFF
DNA: TGTGCCAGCAGTTCCTTTATGCGGAGCTCCTACAATGAGCAGTTCTTC

J: TRBJ2-7
D: -
V: TRBV7-2
size: -
CDR3: CASSLNRHYEQYF
DNA: TGTGCCAGCAGTTTAAACCGGCACTACGAGCAGTACTTC

J: TRBJ2-3
D: -
V: TRBV7-3
size: few
CDR3: CASSSRGGDTQYF
DNA: TGTGCCAGCAGCTCGAGGGGGGGGGATACGCAGTATTTT

J: TRBJ1-2
D: -
V: TRBV24-1
size: -
CDR3: CATSDGSGTVYGYTF
DNA: TGTGCCACCAGTGATGGTTCCGGGACCGTGTATGGCTACACCTTC

J: TRBJ2-5
D: TRBD1
V: TRBV27
size: -
CDR3: CASSRDRGQETQYF
DNA: TGTGCCAGCAGTAGGGACAGGGGGCAAGAGACCCAGTACTTC

J: TRBJ2-7
D: -
V: TRBV20-1
size: once
CDR3: CSASSGSYSYEQYF
DNA: TGCAGTGCTAGTTCGGGGTCCTACTCCTACGAGCAGTACTTC

J: TRBJ2-7
D: TRBD1
V: TRBV3-1/TRBV3-2
size: -
CDR3: CASSQRETGSYEQYF
DNA: TGTGCCAGCAGCCAAAGGGAGACAGGGTCCTACGAGCAGTACTTC

J: TRBJ1-2
D: TRBD1
V: TRBV5-1
size: few
CDR3: CASSLPQGAGGYTF
DNA: TGCGCCAGCAGCTTGCCACAGGGGGCAGGTGGCTACACCTTC

J: TRBJ1-1
D: -
V: TRBV4-1
size: -
CDR3: CASSQEGLSNGEAFF
DNA: TGCGCCAGCAGCCAAGAGGGACTCTCCAACGGTGAAGCTTTCTTT

J: TRBJ1-2
D: -
V: TRBV7-9
size: -
CDR3: CASRLGTGYGYTF
DNA: TGTGCCAGCAGACTCGGGACGGGCTATGGCTACACCTTC

J: TRBJ1-1
D: -
V: TRBV4-1
size: -
CDR3: CASSHLDRQNTEAFF
DNA: TGCGCCAGCAGCCACCTAGACAGACAGAACACTGAAGCTTTCTTT

J: TRBJ1-2
D: TRBD1
V: TRBV18
size: -
CDR3: CASGRGRDYGYTF
DNA: TGTGCCAGTGGCAGGGGGCGCGACTATGGCTACACCTTC

J: TRBJ1-6
D: -
V: TRBV29-1
size: few
CDR3: CSVEGRSSYNSPLHF
DNA: TGCAGCGTTGAAGGAAGGAGCTCCTATAATTCACCCCTCCACTTT

J: TRBJ2-7
D: TRBD1
V: TRBV18
size: -
CDR3: CASSPAFTSGGYEQYF
DNA: TGTGCCAGCTCACCCGCATTTACATCAGGGGGCTACGAGCAGTACTTC

J: TRBJ2-7
D: -
V: TRBV6-5
size: -
CDR3: CASSLKGLFYEQYF
DNA: TGTGCCAGCAGTTTAAAGGGGCTGTTCTACGAGCAGTACTTC

J: TRBJ1-4
D: -
V: TRBV7-9
size: once
CDR3: CASSSMGSGEKLFF
DNA: TGTGCCAGCAGCTCCATGGGGTCAGGTGAAAAACTGTTTTTT

J: TRBJ2-1
D: -
V: TRBV19
size: -
CDR3: CASSTFLPPGANEQFF
DNA: TGTGCCAGTAGTACCTTTCTACCACCGGGGGCCAATGAGCAGTTCTTC

J: TRBJ2-5
D: TRBD1
V: TRBV3-1/TRBV3-2
size: -
CDR3: CASSQQGEWETQYF
DNA: TGTGCCAGCAGCCAACAGGGGGAGTGGGAGACCCAGTACTTC

J: TRBJ1-6
D: -
V: TRBV11-3
size: -
CDR3: CASSQGLGSPLHF
DNA: TGTGCCAGCAGCCAGGGACTTGGATCACCCCTCCACTTT

J: TRBJ2-2
D: -
V: TRBV5-1
size: -
CDR3: CASSLPTEGRGFTGELFF
DNA: TGCGCCAGCAGCTTGCCGACCGAGGGCAGGGGCTTCACCGGGGAGCTGTTTTTT

J: TRBJ1-2
D: TRBD1
V: TRBV5-4
size: once
CDR3: CASSWGPGQGNYGYTF
DNA: TGTGCCAGCAGCTGGGGACCGGGACAGGGGAACTATGGCTACACCTTC

J: TRBJ2-5
D: -
V: TRBV30
size: -
CDR3: CAWSVWGAGAETQYF
DNA: TGTGCCTGGAGTGTTTGGGGGGCGGGAGCAGAGACCCAGTACTTC

J: TRBJ2-1
D: -
V: TRBV21-1
size: -
CDR3: CASSNLRQGYNEQFF
DNA: TGTGCCAGCAGCAATTTGAGACAGGGGTACAATGAGCAGTTCTTC